Below are 25 T cell receptor beta chains sequenced from a single sample in a study of blood T cell repertoires in COVID-19. Assay used: immunoSEQ multiplex PCR; TCRdb lists only in-frame clones, some missing. This sample has hundreds of thousands of clones, with approximately 88% found just once. Sequencing input: peripheral blood. These receptors came from a woman aged 25 to 39 with COVID-19, enrolled during active disease.

V usage is TRBV28 and J usage is TRBJ1-6, with a possible D match to TRBD1 (5 bases). V gave up 11 bases and J gave up 5 bases, with 19 bases separating them. Germline lookup yields CDR1 MDHEN and CDR2 SYDVKM. The CDR3 totals 15 residues. In DNA, the CDR3 is TGTGCCTCGCGCCAAATCGACAGAGATAATTCACCCCTCCACTTT. Amino acid sequence: CASRQIDRDNSPLHF.

This clone was observed once. This chain connects TRBV5-1 to TRBJ2-7; possible D gene TRBD2, 5 bases. CDR1 SGHRS and CDR2 YFSETQ come from the germline V gene. V dropped 4 bases and J dropped 6 bases, with 26 bases sitting between them. The CDR3 runs to 17 residues. The CDR3 is CASSVGSSLTGLPEQYF. The CDR3 nucleotides read TGCGCCAGCAGCGTGGGGTCCAGCCTAACCGGACTTCCCGAGCAGTACTTC.

V gene TRBV28 combines with J gene TRBJ2-3, with 10 bases lining up with TRBD1. The CDR3 extends over 15 amino acids. V lost 5 bases and J lost 4; bases outside the gene matches: 6. In germline, CDR1 is MDHEN, CDR2 SYDVKM. The CDR3 bases are TGTGCCAGCAGTCAAACGGGACAGGGGTCAGATACGCAGTATTTT. This translates into CASSQTGQGSDTQYF.

The chain carries TRBV5-1 and TRBJ2-2; 11 bases line up with TRBD2. Germline V gives CDR1 SGHRS, CDR2 YFSETQ. This CDR3 region has 16 residues. The junction had 4 bases not matched to a gene; V was cut back by 2 bases and J by 4 bases. Written as DNA, the CDR3 is TGCGCCAGCAGCTTCGGGACTAGCGGTTTCACCGGGGAGCTGTTTTTT. Amino acids: CASSFGTSGFTGELFF.

This chain connects TRBV4-2 to TRBJ2-1; D is perhaps TRBD1 (5 bases). The CDR3 has 15 amino acids. V was cut by 1 base and J by 4 bases, with 11 bases left in between. Looked up from germline, CDR1 is LGHNA and CDR2 is YNFKEQ. CDR3 sequence (DNA): TGTGCCAGCAGCCAAGTAGGGGCTTCTTACAATGAGCAGTTCTTC. Encoded protein: CASSQVGASYNEQFF.

The V gene is TRBV7-2, the J gene TRBJ2-7; a possible D gene is TRBD2 (6 bases). The V end was cut by 5 bases, the J end by 5 bases, with 16 bases between. This CDR3 contains 14 residues. Germline values: CDR1 SGHTA, CDR2 FQGNSA. The CDR3: CASSQARGADEQYF. CDR3 DNA: TGTGCCAGCAGCCAGGCGCGCGGGGCGGACGAGCAGTACTTC. Full variable domain (outside the CDR3, taken from reference TRBV7-2 and TRBJ2-7): GAGVSQSPSNKVTEKGKDVELRCDPISGHTALYWYRQSLGQGLEFLIYFQGNSAPDKSGLPSDRFSAERTGGSVSTLTIQRTQQEDSAVYLCASSQARGADEQYFGPGTRLTVT.

The V gene is TRBV19, the J gene TRBJ2-3; 9 bases fit TRBD1. This CDR3 has 14 residues. V was clipped by 8 bases and J by 4 bases; unmatched bases: 7. CDR1 and CDR2 (germline): LNHDA, SQIVND (reference sequence). The CDR3 coding sequence is TGTGCCAGTCTCGGGACAGGGAGACCAGATACGCAGTATTTT. This translates into CASLGTGRPDTQYF.

The chain employs TRBV6-6 and TRBJ1-2; the D gene is possibly TRBD1 (5 bases). Trimming cost V 6 bases and J 4 bases, with 15 bases left between them. Germline V gene sequence: CDR1 MNHNY, CDR2 SVGAGI (reference sequence). This CDR3 is 14 amino acids long. The CDR3 bases are TGTGCCAGCAGCGATTCCAGGGTAACCTATGGCTACACCTTC. This codes for CASSDSRVTYGYTF.

This clone showed up just once. The chain has TRBV7-8 and TRBJ2-2, with D possibly being TRBD1 (6 bases). Per germline, CDR1 SGHVS and CDR2 FQNEAQ. The length of the CDR3 is 17 residues. V was trimmed by 3 bases and J by 2 bases, leaving 16 bases between them. CDR3 nucleotide sequence: TGTGCCAGCAGCTTCAACTCCGGGACAACTAACACCGGGGAGCTGTTTTTT. Its translation is CASSFNSGTTNTGELFF.

This sequence joins TRBV5-6 and TRBJ1-6; D is uncertain. Germline CDR1 and CDR2: SGHDT and YYEEEE. V gave up 1 base and J gave up 13 bases, with 12 bases separating them. The length of the CDR3 is 13 residues. This CDR3 is CASSLFAALPLHF. The CDR3 nucleotides read TGTGCCAGCAGCTTGTTTGCCGCACTCCCCCTCCACTTT.

This clone was recorded only once. This rearrangement joins TRBV18 to TRBJ2-2, with 11 bases identical to TRBD2. This CDR3 is built from 22 residues. CDR1 and CDR2 from the germline V gene are KGHSH and LQKENI. V was pared by 1 base and J by 7 bases, with 23 bases of the junction left unmatched. In DNA, the CDR3 is TGTGCCAGCTCACCACGGCGGCCACTACTAGCGGGGGCCCCGAGCTGGGACGGGGAGCTGTTTTTT. Translation gives CASSPRRPLLAGAPSWDGELFF.

In its sample, this clone was seen once. The sample contains more than one DNA sequence encoding this CDR3. This chain joins TRBV29-1 and TRBJ1-4, with 9 bases that match TRBD1. Trimming removed 4 bases from V and 0 bases from J; junction bases left unmatched: 0. This CDR3 is 14 amino acids long. The germline CDR1 and CDR2 sequences are SQVTM and ANQGSEA. The CDR3 loop reads CSVGQGATNEKLFF. CDR3 coding DNA: TGCAGCGTTGGACAGGGGGCAACTAATGAAAAACTGTTTTTT.

This clone was counted between two and nine times. The identical CDR3 is also encoded by other nucleotide sequences in the sample. This chain uses TRBV2 with TRBJ2-5; maybe TRBD2 (6 bases). This CDR3 is built from 11 residues. The germline CDR1 and CDR2 sequences are SNHLY and FYNNEI. The ends were cut back, 8 bases at V and 2 bases at J, with 6 bases in the middle. The CDR3 sequence is CASGGQETQYF. The CDR3 DNA reads as TGTGCCAGCGGGGGGCAAGAGACCCAGTACTTC.

The genes are TRBV29-1 and TRBJ1-2; 9 nucleotides line up with TRBD1. Germline assignment: CDR1 SQVTM and CDR2 ANQGSEA. The CDR3 consists of 16 residues. The ends lost 4 bases at V and 5 bases at J; junction bases unmatched: 14. The CDR3 here is CSVGGQGPLLQYGYTF. Written as DNA, the CDR3 is TGCAGCGTTGGGGGACAGGGCCCCCTCCTACAATATGGCTACACCTTC.

On this clone itself: Different DNA sequences within this sample yield the same CDR3. CDR3 sequence (DNA): TGTGCCAGCAGTTTGGGACAGAACACTGAAGCTTTCTTT. Translation: CASSLGQNTEAFF. The V and J genes are TRBV27 and TRBJ1-1, with D tentatively TRBD1 (6 bases). V dropped 3 bases and J dropped 1 base, with 6 bases sitting between them. CDR1 and CDR2 (germline): MNHEY, SMNVEV (reference sequence). This CDR3 spans 13 amino acids.

V and J are TRBV10-2 and TRBJ2-3, with a weak D call TRBD1 (6 bases). Trimming left V 6 bases short and J 8 bases short, with 15 bases between. Germline V lookup: CDR1 WSHSY, CDR2 SAAADI. The CDR3 is made up of 13 amino acids. The CDR3 coding sequence is TGCGCCAGCAGAGAGACAGGTCTGGCTACGCAGTATTTT. Its protein product is CASRETGLATQYF.

The rearrangement uses TRBV4-2 and TRBJ2-5; perhaps TRBD2 as D (6 bases). CDR3 length: 18 amino acids. Germline values: CDR1 LGHNA, CDR2 YNFKEQ. V gave up 4 bases and J gave up 2 bases, with 23 bases separating them. This CDR3 is CASSPARWAGRRQETQYF. The CDR3 DNA sequence: TGTGCCAGCAGCCCTGCCCGATGGGCGGGGAGGCGTCAAGAGACCCAGTACTTC.

This chain links TRBV5-5 with TRBJ2-7; the D gene is possibly TRBD1 (6 bases). V lost 0 bases and J lost 4, with 14 bases in between. The CDR3 loop spans 15 amino acids. From germline, CDR1 is SGHKS and CDR2 YYEKEE (reference sequence). The CDR3 here is CASSLGAPGQYEQYV. The CDR3 coding sequence is TGTGCCAGCAGCTTGGGCGCTCCGGGACAATACGAGCAGTACGTC.

The chain has TRBV23-1 and TRBJ2-7; tentatively, D is TRBD1 (7 bases). TRBV23-1 is noted as an ORF with a role that remains uncertain. The CDR3 covers 17 residues. The ends were cut back, 6 bases at V and 6 bases at J, with 27 bases in the middle. The DNA of the CDR3 is TGCGCCAGCAGCCCTATCGGGACAGCGTACCTTAGCGGCGAGCAGTACTTC. This sequence encodes CASSPIGTAYLSGEQYF.

V usage is TRBV15 and J usage is TRBJ1-5, with unresolved D. This CDR3 spans 15 amino acids. The V and J ends lost 0 bases and 4 bases respectively, with 10 bases between them. CDR1 is LNHNV and CDR2 is YYDKDF in the germline V gene (reference sequence). DNA of the CDR3: TGTGCCACCAGCAGAGATAGAGGTCTTAATCAGCCCCAGCATTTT. Encoded protein: CATSRDRGLNQPQHF. The full variable domain, completed using reference TRBV15 and TRBJ1-5, is DAMVIQNPRYQVTQFGKPVTLSCSQTLNHNVMYWYQQKSSQAPKLLFHYYDKDFNNEADTPDNFQSRRPNTSFCFLDIRSPGLGDTAMYLCATSRDRGLNQPQHFGDGTRLSIL.

V usage is TRBV7-2 and J usage is TRBJ2-1; possibly TRBD2 for D (5 bases). Germline CDR1 and CDR2: SGHTA and FQGNSA. The CDR3 is made up of 15 amino acids. The germline V and J ends were trimmed by 1 base and 9 bases, with 16 bases remaining between them. Here the CDR3 reads CASSLERSSRGEQFF. CDR3 in DNA: TGTGCCAGCAGCTTAGAGCGGTCTAGCCGGGGTGAGCAGTTCTTC.

V and J are TRBV19 and TRBJ1-3, with TRBD1 as a possible D gene (6 bases). Trimming removed 3 bases from V and 0 bases from J, with 12 bases in between. The CDR3 covers 16 residues. Germline CDR1 and CDR2: LNHDA and SQIVND (reference sequence). The CDR3 DNA reads TGTGCCAGTAGTATTACCAGGGGCAGCTCTGGAAACACCATATATTTT. Translated: CASSITRGSSGNTIYF.

The V gene is TRBV6-5, the J gene TRBJ1-1, with D tentatively TRBD1 (6 bases). Trimming stripped 7 bases from V and 6 bases from J, with 15 bases between. CDR3 length: 13 amino acids. Per germline, CDR1 MNHEY and CDR2 SVGAGI. The CDR3 bases are TGTGCCAGCACCCAACAGGGTGTCTCTGAAGCTTTCTTT. As protein: CASTQQGVSEAFF.

The chain joins TRBV6-6 to TRBJ2-3; TRBD1 matches at 10 bases. Germline CDR1 reads MNHNY; CDR2 reads SVGAGI (reference sequence). The CDR3 covers 15 residues. V trimming: 5 bases; J trimming: 4 bases; junction bases outside the gene matches: 6. The CDR3 loop is CASSKKTGGSDTQYF. The CDR3 region has the DNA TGTGCCAGCAGTAAAAAGACAGGGGGCTCAGATACGCAGTATTTT.

The rearrangement joins TRBV7-8 to TRBJ1-5, with 11 bases fitting TRBD1. V dropped 5 bases and J dropped 6; count of bases not matched to a gene: 6. The CDR3 spans 15 residues. CDR1 SGHVS and CDR2 FQNEAQ come from the germline V gene. The CDR3 is CASSQEGTGGQPQHF. The CDR3 nucleotides are TGTGCCAGCAGCCAAGAGGGGACAGGGGGTCAGCCCCAGCATTTT.